The 9 T cell receptor beta chains below come from one sample, sequenced in a study of blood T cell repertoires in COVID-19. Profiled with immunoSEQ multiplex PCR; TCRdb holds only in-frame clones, not every one. This table has about 240,000 clones, about 82% appearing once. Sequencing used peripheral blood. These receptors were obtained from an elderly man with acute or convalescent COVID-19.

The chain uses TRBV25-1 and TRBJ2-7; the match to TRBD1 covers 9 bases. V was pared by 6 bases and J by 6 bases, with 6 bases of the junction left unmatched. Looked up from germline, CDR1 is MGHDK and CDR2 is SYGVNS. The CDR3 extends over 13 amino acids. Written as DNA, the CDR3 is TGTGCCAGCAGGGGGGGACAGGGAAGCGAGCAGTACTTC. This codes for CASRGGQGSEQYF.

The chain has TRBV10-3 and TRBJ1-5; D is perhaps TRBD1 (6 bases). The CDR3 length is 12 residues. With 10 bases removed from V and 10 bases from J, the gap between germline ends came to 17 bases. The germline CDR1 and CDR2 sequences are ENHRY and SYGVKD. The CDR3 loop is CATSDSPIPQHF. The CDR3 nucleotides read TGTGCCACCTCGGACAGCCCAATACCCCAGCATTTT.

The J gene is TRBJ1-4, the V gene TRBV11-2, with D uncertain. CDR1 and CDR2 from the germline V gene are SGHAT and FQNNGV. The CDR3 covers 14 residues. V lost 5 bases to trimming and J lost 8 bases, with 15 bases between them. As DNA, the CDR3 is TGTGCCAGCAGCCCCTCGGCCCGGGTGGAAAAACTGTTTTTT. It codes for CASSPSARVEKLFF.

CDR3 amino acids: CASSPTGTGANYGYTF. The CDR3 DNA reads as TGTGCCAGCTCACCGACCGGGACAGGGGCTAACTATGGCTACACCTTC. This chain uses TRBV18 with TRBJ1-2; 10 bases fit TRBD1. From germline, CDR1 is KGHSH and CDR2 LQKENI. This CDR3 has 16 residues. V trimming: 3 bases; J trimming: 0 bases; junction bases outside the gene matches: 4.

CDR3 in DNA: TGTGCCAGCAGCGCCAGGGGCAGCAGCTCCTACGAGCAGTACTTC. Protein: CASSARGSSSYEQYF. J is TRBJ2-7 and V is TRBV6-2 or TRBV6-3, with D perhaps TRBD1 (6 bases). The CDR3 spans 15 residues. Germline V gene lookup returns CDR1 MNHEY and CDR2 SVGEGT. Deletions cut 6 bases from V and 0 bases from J, with 15 bases between.

The chain recombines TRBV7-9 with TRBJ1-2; D unresolved. Deletions cut 4 bases from V and 1 base from J, with 10 bases between. CDR1 is SEHNR and CDR2 is FQNEAQ in the germline V gene (reference sequence). This CDR3 region has 14 residues. In DNA form, the CDR3 reads TGTGCCAGCAGCTACGACGAGGTTAACTATGGCTACACCTTC. Translated: CASSYDEVNYGYTF.

The rearrangement links TRBV29-1 to TRBJ2-7, with D perhaps matching TRBD1 (6 bases). The germline CDR1 and CDR2 sequences are SQVTM and ANQGSEA. CDR3 length: 13 amino acids. The V gene lost 3 bases and the J gene lost 5 bases, with 14 bases spanning the gap. The CDR3 loop reads CSVERTASDEQYF. CDR3 nucleotides: TGCAGCGTTGAGAGGACAGCCTCGGACGAGCAGTACTTC.

The chain has TRBV11-2 and TRBJ1-2, with a weak D call TRBD1 (5 bases). The CDR3 extends over 17 amino acids. CDR1 is SGHAT, CDR2 FQNNGV, per germline. Trimming cost V 0 bases and J 4 bases, with 18 bases left between them. The CDR3 coding sequence is TGTGCCAGCAGCTTAGATCAGTGGGGGGATCGAGGCTATGGCTACACCTTC. Its protein is CASSLDQWGDRGYGYTF.

The chain carries TRBV3-1 (or the pseudogene TRBV3-2) and TRBJ2-7; perhaps TRBD2 as D (5 bases). V lost 1 base, J lost 6 bases, and 13 bases lay in between. Looked up from germline, CDR1 is LGHDT and CDR2 is YNNKEL (reference sequence). The CDR3 runs 14 residues. CDR3 in DNA: TGTGCCAGCAGCCAAGGAGGCGGGTTGGGCGAGCAGTACTTC. This codes for CASSQGGGLGEQYF.